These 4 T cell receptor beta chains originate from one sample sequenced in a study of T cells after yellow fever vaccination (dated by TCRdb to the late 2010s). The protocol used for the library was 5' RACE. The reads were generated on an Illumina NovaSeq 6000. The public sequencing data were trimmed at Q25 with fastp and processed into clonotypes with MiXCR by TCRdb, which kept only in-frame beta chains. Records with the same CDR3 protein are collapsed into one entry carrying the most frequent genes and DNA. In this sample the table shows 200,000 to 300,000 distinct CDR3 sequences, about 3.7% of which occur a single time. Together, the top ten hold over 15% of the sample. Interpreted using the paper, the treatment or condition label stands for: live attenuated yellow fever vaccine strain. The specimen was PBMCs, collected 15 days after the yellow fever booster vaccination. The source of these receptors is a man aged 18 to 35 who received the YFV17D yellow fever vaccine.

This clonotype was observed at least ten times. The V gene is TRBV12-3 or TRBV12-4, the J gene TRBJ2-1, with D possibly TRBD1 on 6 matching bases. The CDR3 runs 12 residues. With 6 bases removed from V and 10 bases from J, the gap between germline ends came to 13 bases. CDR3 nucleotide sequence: TGTGCCAGCAGCTTGGACAGTAGGGAGCAGTTCTTC. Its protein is CASSLDSREQFF.

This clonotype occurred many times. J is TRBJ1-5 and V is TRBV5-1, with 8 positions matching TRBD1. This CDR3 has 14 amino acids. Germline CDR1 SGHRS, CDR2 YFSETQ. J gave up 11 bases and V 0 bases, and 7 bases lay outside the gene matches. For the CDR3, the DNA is TGCGCCAGCAGCTTGGGGACAGGGCTCGGGGCCCAGCATTTT. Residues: CASSLGTGLGAQHF.

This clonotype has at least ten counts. The chain's CDR3 is CASSAWGRRNTIYF. The DNA for the CDR3 is TGTGCCAGCAGCGCATGGGGAAGAAGAAACACCATATATTTT. The chain is built from TRBV9 and TRBJ1-3; D call uncertain. CDR3 size: 14 residues. V was clipped by 3 bases and J by 5 bases, with 12 bases between them. CDR1 is SGDLS and CDR2 is YYNGEE in the germline V gene.

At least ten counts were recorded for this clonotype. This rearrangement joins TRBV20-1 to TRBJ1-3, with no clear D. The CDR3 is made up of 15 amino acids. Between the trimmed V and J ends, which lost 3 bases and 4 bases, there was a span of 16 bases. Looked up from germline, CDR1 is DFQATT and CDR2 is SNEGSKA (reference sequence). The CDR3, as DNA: TGCAGTGCTAGTGAAGGCTTATGGTCGGGAAACACCATATATTTT. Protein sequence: CSASEGLWSGNTIYF.